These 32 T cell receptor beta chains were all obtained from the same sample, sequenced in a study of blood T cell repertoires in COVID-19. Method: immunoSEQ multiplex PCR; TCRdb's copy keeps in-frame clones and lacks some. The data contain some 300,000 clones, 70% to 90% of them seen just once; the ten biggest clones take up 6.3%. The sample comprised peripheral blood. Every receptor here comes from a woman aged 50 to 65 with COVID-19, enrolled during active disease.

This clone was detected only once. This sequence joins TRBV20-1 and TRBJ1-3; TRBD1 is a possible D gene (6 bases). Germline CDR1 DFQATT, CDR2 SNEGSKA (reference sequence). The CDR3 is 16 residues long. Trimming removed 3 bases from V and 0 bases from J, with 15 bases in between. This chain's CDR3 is CSASLGQGHSGNTIYF. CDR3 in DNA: TGCAGTGCTAGTTTGGGGCAGGGGCACTCTGGAAACACCATATATTTT.

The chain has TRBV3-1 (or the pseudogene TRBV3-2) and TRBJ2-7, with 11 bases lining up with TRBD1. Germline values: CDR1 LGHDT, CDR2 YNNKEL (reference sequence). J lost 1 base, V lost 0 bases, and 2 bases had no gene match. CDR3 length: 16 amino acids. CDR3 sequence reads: CASSQEGQGGSYEQYF. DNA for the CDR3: TGTGCCAGCAGCCAAGAGGGACAGGGGGGATCCTACGAGCAGTACTTC.

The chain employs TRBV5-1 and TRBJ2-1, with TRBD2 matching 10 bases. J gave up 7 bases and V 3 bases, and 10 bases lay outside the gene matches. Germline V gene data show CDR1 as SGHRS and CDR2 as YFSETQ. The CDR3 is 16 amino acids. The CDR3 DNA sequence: TGCGCCAGCAGCTCCACGCCTAGCGGGAGTGGTAATGAGCAGTTCTTC. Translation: CASSSTPSGSGNEQFF.

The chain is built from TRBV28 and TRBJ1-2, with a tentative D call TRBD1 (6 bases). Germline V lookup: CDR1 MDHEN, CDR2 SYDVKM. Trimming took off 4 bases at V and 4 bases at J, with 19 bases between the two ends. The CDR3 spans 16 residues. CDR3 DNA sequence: TGTGCCAGCAGTTCGTCCCCAGGGGCAAAATTCTATGGCTACACCTTC. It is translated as CASSSSPGAKFYGYTF.

CDR3 loop: CASRATQADTQYF. CDR3 nucleotides: TGTGCCAGCAGAGCTACGCAAGCCGATACGCAGTATTTT. The chain joins TRBV2 to TRBJ2-3; D is unresolved. Looked up from germline, CDR1 is SNHLY and CDR2 is FYNNEI. The CDR3 length is 13 residues. Trimming took 6 bases from V and 6 from J, leaving 13 bases between them.

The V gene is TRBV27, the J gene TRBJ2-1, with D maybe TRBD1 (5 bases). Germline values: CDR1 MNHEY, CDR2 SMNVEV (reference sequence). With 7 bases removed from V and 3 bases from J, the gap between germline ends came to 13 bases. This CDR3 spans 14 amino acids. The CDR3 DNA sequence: TGTGCCAGCAATAGCCCAGGGTACTACAATGAGCAGTTCTTC. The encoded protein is CASNSPGYYNEQFF.

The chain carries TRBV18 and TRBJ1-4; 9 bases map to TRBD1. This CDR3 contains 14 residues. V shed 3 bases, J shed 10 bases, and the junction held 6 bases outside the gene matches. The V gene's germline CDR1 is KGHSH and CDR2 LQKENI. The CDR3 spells CASSPTGGERKLFF. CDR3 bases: TGTGCCAGCTCACCGACAGGGGGAGAGAGAAAACTGTTTTTT.

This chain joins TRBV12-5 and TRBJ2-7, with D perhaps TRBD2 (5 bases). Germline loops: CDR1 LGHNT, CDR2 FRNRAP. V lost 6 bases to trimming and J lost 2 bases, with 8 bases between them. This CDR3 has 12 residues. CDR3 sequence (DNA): TGTGCTAGTGGGGGGAGTCCCTACGAGCAGTACTTC. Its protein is CASGGSPYEQYF.

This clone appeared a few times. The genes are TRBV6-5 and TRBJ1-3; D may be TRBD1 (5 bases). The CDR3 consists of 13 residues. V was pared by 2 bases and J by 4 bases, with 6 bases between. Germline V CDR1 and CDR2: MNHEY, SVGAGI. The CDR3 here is CASSYDRGNTIYF. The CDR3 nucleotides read TGTGCCAGCAGTTACGACAGAGGAAACACCATATATTTT.

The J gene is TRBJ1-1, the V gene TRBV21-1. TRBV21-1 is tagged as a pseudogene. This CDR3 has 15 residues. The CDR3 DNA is TGTGCCAGCAGCAACGAGCAGCGGGGCAGCACTGAAGCTTTCTTT. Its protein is CASSNEQRGSTEAFF.

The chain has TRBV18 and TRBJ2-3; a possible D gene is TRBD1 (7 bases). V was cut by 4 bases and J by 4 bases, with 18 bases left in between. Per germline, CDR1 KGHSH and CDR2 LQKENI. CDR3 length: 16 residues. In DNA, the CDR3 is TGTGCCAGCTCACAAGGGCGTGGAGGGGGCGCAGATACGCAGTATTTT. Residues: CASSQGRGGGADTQYF.

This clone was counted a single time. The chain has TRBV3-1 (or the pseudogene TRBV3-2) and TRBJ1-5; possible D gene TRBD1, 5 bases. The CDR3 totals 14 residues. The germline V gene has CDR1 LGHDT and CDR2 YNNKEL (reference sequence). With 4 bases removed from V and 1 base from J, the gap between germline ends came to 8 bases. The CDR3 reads CASSRGGSNQPQHF. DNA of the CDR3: TGTGCCAGCAGCCGTGGGGGGAGCAATCAGCCCCAGCATTTT.

In DNA, the CDR3 is TGTGCCAGTAGTATGGCCTCTAGCGGGAACTACAATGAGCAGTTCTTC. Its protein product is CASSMASSGNYNEQFF. The chain employs TRBV19 and TRBJ2-1; 9 bases line up with TRBD2. The J segment lost 3 bases and the V segment lost 3 bases, leaving 6 bases of the junction unmatched. This CDR3 comprises 16 residues. Germline CDR1 reads LNHDA; CDR2 reads SQIVND (reference sequence).

The CDR3 here is CASSYTGGTGYEQYF. CDR3 DNA: TGTGCCAGCAGTTACACAGGGGGCACTGGCTACGAGCAGTACTTC. This chain connects TRBV6-5 to TRBJ2-7; 9 bases fit TRBD1. Germline V gene lookup returns CDR1 MNHEY and CDR2 SVGAGI. The junction had 5 bases not matched to a gene; V was cut back by 2 bases and J by 3 bases. This CDR3 region has 15 residues.

CDR3 nucleotides: TGTGCCGCCGGAGGGGTAAGCTACAATGAGCAGTTCTTC. Protein: CAAGGVSYNEQFF. The chain recombines TRBV6-5 with TRBJ2-1, with D possibly matching TRBD2 (6 bases). With 11 bases removed from V and 3 bases from J, the gap between germline ends came to 14 bases. CDR1 is MNHEY and CDR2 is SVGAGI in the germline V gene. The CDR3 is 13 amino acids.

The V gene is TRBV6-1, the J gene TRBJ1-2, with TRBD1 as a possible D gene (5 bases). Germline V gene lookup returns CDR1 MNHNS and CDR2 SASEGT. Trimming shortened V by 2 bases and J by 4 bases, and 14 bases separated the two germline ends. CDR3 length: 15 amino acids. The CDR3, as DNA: TGTGCCAGCAGTGAAATCGTGGGGGGTAGCTATGGCTACACCTTC. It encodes CASSEIVGGSYGYTF.

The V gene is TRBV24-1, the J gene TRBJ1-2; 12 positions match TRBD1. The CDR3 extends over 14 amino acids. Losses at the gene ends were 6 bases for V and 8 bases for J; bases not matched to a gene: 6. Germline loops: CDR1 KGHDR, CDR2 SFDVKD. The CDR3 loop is CATSRDGTGGGYTF. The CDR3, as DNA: TGTGCCACCAGTCGCGATGGGACAGGGGGCGGCTACACCTTC.

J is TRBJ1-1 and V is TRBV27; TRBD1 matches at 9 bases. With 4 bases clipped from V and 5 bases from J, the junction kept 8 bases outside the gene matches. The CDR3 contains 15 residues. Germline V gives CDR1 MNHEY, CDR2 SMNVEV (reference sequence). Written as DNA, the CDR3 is TGTGCCAGCAGTTCCCCCGGGACAGGGCGGACTGAAGCTTTCTTT. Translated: CASSSPGTGRTEAFF.

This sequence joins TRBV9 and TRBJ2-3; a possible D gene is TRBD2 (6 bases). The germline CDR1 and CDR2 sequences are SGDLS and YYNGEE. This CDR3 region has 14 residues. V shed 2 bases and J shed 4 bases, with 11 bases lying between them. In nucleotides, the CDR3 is TGTGCCAGCAGCGTGCAGACTAGTCCAGATACGCAGTATTTT. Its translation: CASSVQTSPDTQYF.

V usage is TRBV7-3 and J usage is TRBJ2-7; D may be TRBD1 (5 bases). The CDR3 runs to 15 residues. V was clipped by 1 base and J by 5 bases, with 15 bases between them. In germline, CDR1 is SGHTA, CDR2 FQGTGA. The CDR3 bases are TGTGCCAGCAGCTTAATGGGCGGAGCCAGGGACGAGCAGTACTTC. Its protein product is CASSLMGGARDEQYF.

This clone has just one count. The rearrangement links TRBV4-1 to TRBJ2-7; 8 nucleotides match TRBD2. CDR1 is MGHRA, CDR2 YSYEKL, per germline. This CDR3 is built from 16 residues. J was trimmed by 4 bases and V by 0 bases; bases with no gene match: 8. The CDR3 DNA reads TGCGCCAGCAGCCAAGATCTTCGTACTAGCGGATACGAGCAGTACTTC. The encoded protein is CASSQDLRTSGYEQYF.

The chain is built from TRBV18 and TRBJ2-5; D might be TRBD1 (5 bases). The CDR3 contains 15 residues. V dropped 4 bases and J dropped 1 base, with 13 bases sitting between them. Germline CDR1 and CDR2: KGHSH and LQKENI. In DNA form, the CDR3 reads TGTGCCAGCTCACAGATACAGGAATTCCAAGAGACCCAGTACTTC. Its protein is CASSQIQEFQETQYF. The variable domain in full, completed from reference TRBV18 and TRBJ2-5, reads NAGVMQNPRHLVRRRGQEARLRCSPMKGHSHVYWYRQLPEEGLKFMVYLQKENIIDESGMPKERFSAEFPKEGPSILRIQQVVRGDSAAYFCASSQIQEFQETQYFGPGTRLLVL.

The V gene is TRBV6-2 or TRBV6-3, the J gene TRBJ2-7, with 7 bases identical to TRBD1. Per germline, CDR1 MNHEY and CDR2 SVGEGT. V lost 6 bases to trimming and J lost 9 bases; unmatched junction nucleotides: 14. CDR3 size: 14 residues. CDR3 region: CASSRPGQSTVQYF. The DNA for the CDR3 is TGTGCCAGCAGCCGACCGGGACAGTCTACGGTGCAGTACTTC.

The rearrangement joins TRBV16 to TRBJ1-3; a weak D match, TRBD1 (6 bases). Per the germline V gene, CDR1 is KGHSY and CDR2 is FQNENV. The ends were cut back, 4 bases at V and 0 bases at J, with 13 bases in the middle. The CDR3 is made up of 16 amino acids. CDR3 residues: CASSLRTVGSGNTIYF. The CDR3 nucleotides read TGTGCCAGCAGCCTCCGGACAGTCGGCTCTGGAAACACCATATATTTT.

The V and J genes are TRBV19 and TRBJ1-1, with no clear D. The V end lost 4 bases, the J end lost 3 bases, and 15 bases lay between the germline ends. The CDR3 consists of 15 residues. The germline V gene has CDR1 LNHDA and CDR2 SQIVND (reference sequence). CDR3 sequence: CASSNPHGVDTEAFF. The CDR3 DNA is TGTGCCAGTAGTAACCCTCACGGAGTCGACACTGAAGCTTTCTTT.

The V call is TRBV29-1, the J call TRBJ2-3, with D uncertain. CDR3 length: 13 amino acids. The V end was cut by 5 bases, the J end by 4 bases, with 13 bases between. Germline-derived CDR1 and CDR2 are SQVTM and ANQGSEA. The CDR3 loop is CSVLERRPDTQYF. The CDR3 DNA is TGCAGCGTTCTAGAGAGGCGCCCAGATACGCAGTATTTT.

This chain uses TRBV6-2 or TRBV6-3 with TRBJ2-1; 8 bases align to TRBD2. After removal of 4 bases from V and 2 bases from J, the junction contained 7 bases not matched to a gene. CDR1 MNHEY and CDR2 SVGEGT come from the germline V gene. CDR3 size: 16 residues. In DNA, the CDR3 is TGTGCCAGCAGTTCCCAGGGGACTAGTGCCTACAATGAGCAGTTCTTC. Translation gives CASSSQGTSAYNEQFF.

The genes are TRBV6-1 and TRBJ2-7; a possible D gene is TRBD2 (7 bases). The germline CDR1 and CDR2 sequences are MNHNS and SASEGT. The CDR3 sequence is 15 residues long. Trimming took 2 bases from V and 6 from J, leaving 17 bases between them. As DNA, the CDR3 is TGTGCCAGCAGTGAAATAGGGAGGGGGTCCCGCGAGCAGTACTTC. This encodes CASSEIGRGSREQYF.

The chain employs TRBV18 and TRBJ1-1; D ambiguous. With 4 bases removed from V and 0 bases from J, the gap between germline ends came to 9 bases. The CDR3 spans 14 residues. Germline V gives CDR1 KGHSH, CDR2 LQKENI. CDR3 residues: CASSQNNVNTEAFF. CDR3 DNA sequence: TGTGCCAGCTCACAGAACAACGTGAACACTGAAGCTTTCTTT.

Here the CDR3 DNA reads TGTGCCTGGAGTGGCGGGACAGGGTATAGCAATCAGCCCCAGCATTTT. Translation gives CAWSGGTGYSNQPQHF. V usage is TRBV30 and J usage is TRBJ1-5, with 9 bases matching TRBD1. This CDR3 contains 16 residues. J lost 0 bases, V lost 1 base, and 4 bases had no gene match. In germline, CDR1 is GTSNPN, CDR2 SVGIG (reference sequence).

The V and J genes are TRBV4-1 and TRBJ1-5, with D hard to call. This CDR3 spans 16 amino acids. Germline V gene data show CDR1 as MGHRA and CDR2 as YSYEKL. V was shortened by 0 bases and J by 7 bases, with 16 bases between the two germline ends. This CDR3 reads CASSQDRTPVPQPQHF. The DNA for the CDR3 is TGCGCCAGCAGCCAAGACCGAACGCCGGTACCCCAGCCCCAGCATTTT.

In nucleotides, the CDR3 is TGCGCCAGCACTGAAACTAGCGGGGGTAGTGGGACCCAGTACTTC. Residues: CASTETSGGSGTQYF. The chain has TRBV10-2 and TRBJ2-5; TRBD2 matches at 11 bases. Germline CDR1 and CDR2: WSHSY and SAAADI. J gave up 7 bases and V 7 bases, and 11 bases lay outside the gene matches. The CDR3 length is 15 residues.